This is a list of T cell receptor beta chains from one sample in a study of cytomegalovirus exposure and HLA in healthy donors. Using immunoSEQ multiplex PCR, the repertoire was profiled, and TCRdb retains in-frame clones only, with some absent. The sample contains 130,000 to 150,000 clones, around 81% of which appear only once. Material: PBMCs. Every receptor here comes from a male donor in good health and CMV-seronegative. Both conserved end residues are part of each CDR3. The D gene is left open where the match is weak. Only some rows state a clone size, as once, few, many or a class for expanded clones.

j_call clone_size v_call d_call cdr3_aa cdr3_nt
TRBJ2-7 . TRBV9 . CASSVGLQETNSYEQYF TGTGCCAGCAGCGTAGGGTTACAAGAAACCAACTCCTACGAGCAGTACTTC
TRBJ1-3 . TRBV6-1 . CASSESQELSGNTIYF TGTGCCAGCAGTGAATCACAGGAGCTCTCTGGAAACACCATATATTTT
TRBJ2-2 . TRBV6-6 TRBD1 CASRPGTGAIGELFF TGTGCCAGCAGACCCGGGACAGGGGCCATCGGGGAGCTGTTTTTT
TRBJ1-2 . TRBV4-1 . CASSHSGADRAGYTF TGCGCCAGCAGCCATAGTGGGGCCGACCGGGCTGGCTACACCTTC
TRBJ2-5 . TRBV13 TRBD1 CASSWGQGETQYF TGTGCCAGCAGCTGGGGACAGGGAGAGACCCAGTACTTC
TRBJ1-4 . TRBV9 . CASSVGQGNEKLFF TGTGCCAGCAGCGTAGGTCAGGGAAATGAAAAACTGTTTTTT
TRBJ2-3 . TRBV7-3 . CASSNRLERTDTQYF TGTGCCAGCAGCAATAGACTAGAGAGGACAGATACGCAGTATTTT
TRBJ1-2 . TRBV29-1 . CSVESAGSKGGYPF TGCAGCGTTGAATCCGCAGGGTCGAAGGGAGGCTACCCCTTC
TRBJ1-6 once TRBV18 . CASSLGSSYNSPLHF TGTGCCAGCTCGCTTGGGAGCTCCTATAATTCACCCCTCCACTTT
TRBJ2-2 . TRBV27 TRBD1 CASSLSLDRGILTNTGELFF TGTGCCAGCAGTTTATCGTTGGACAGGGGGATTCTTACAAACACCGGGGAGCTGTTTTTT
TRBJ1-2 . TRBV12-5 . CASARRGGVARNYGYTF TGTGCTAGTGCCAGAAGGGGGGGGGTGGCTCGAAACTATGGCTACACCTTC
TRBJ1-3 . TRBV5-1 TRBD1 CASSLGDRVGNTIYF TGCGCCAGCAGCTTGGGGGACAGGGTTGGAAACACCATATATTTT
TRBJ1-1 few TRBV9 . CASSEQVRTEAFF TGTGCCAGCAGCGAACAGGTGCGAACTGAAGCTTTCTTT
TRBJ1-1 . TRBV5-1 . CASSQAGGRTEAFF TGCGCCAGCAGCCAGGCGGGGGGAAGGACTGAAGCTTTCTTT
TRBJ2-7 . TRBV27 TRBD1 CASNPRGGLSYEQYF TGTGCCAGCAACCCTCGAGGGGGCCTCTCCTACGAGCAGTACTTC
TRBJ2-7 . TRBV4-2 TRBD2 CASSQDDRPSGSYEQYF TGTGCCAGCAGCCAAGATGATCGGCCTAGCGGATCCTACGAGCAGTACTTC
TRBJ2-1 . TRBV7-2 . CASSLTGGGQGWQFF TGTGCCAGCAGCCTAACTGGGGGGGGGCAGGGGTGGCAGTTCTTC
TRBJ2-3 . TRBV7-2 . CASSLGLESDTQYF TGTGCCAGCAGCTTAGGACTAGAGTCAGATACGCAGTATTTT
TRBJ1-1 . TRBV5-1 . CASSLGVGGGTEAFF TGCGCCAGCAGCTTGGGGGTGGGGGGAGGAACTGAAGCTTTCTTT
TRBJ1-5 few TRBV7-9 TRBD1 CSSSTQGENQPQHF TGTTCCAGCAGTACCCAGGGGGAGAATCAGCCCCAGCATTTT
TRBJ2-3 . TRBV4-3 TRBD2 CASSPGLVFPHTQYF TGCGCCAGCAGCCCCGGACTAGTATTCCCACATACGCAGTATTTT
TRBJ1-2 . TRBV9 TRBD1 CASSVVEGGVYGYTF TGTGCCAGCAGCGTAGTAGAAGGGGGCGTATATGGCTACACCTTC
TRBJ2-5 . TRBV29-1 TRBD2 CSVEGLGLAGDQETQYF TGCAGCGTTGAAGGATTAGGTCTAGCGGGCGATCAAGAGACCCAGTACTTC
TRBJ1-6 . TRBV27 . CASRRPTGSPLHF TGTGCCAGCAGGCGCCCAACAGGGTCACCCCTCCACTTT
TRBJ1-1 . TRBV19 TRBD1 CASSIAGGYTEAFF TGTGCCAGTAGTATTGCAGGGGGGTATACTGAAGCTTTCTTT
TRBJ1-2 . TRBV6-5 TRBD1 CASRGSDRGAYGYTF TGTGCCAGCAGGGGGTCGGACAGGGGGGCCTATGGCTACACCTTC
TRBJ1-2 . TRBV7-3 . CASSPSQGIGYGYTF TGTGCCAGCAGCCCATCACAGGGAATTGGCTATGGCTACACCTTC
TRBJ1-5 . TRBV19 . CASSIAGPGRNQPQHF TGTGCCAGTAGTATAGCAGGGCCTGGAAGGAATCAGCCCCAGCATTTT
TRBJ2-2 once TRBV7-3 . CASSLTGPGELFF TGTGCCAGCAGCTTAACCGGTCCCGGGGAGCTGTTTTTT
TRBJ1-4 . TRBV14 TRBD1 CASSQNQGAGEKLFF TGTGCCAGCAGCCAAAATCAGGGGGCGGGTGAAAAACTGTTTTTT
TRBJ2-7 . TRBV28 . CASSLKATYEQYF TGTGCCAGCAGTTTAAAAGCTACCTACGAGCAGTACTTC
TRBJ2-7 once TRBV29-1 . CSVLNSLNEQYF TGCAGCGTTCTGAACAGCCTCAACGAGCAGTACTTC
TRBJ1-1 . TRBV19 . CASTVASPGGLQNTEAFF TGTGCCAGTACCGTAGCCTCCCCCGGGGGGCTGCAAAACACTGAAGCTTTCTTT
TRBJ1-2 . TRBV21-1 . CASSKSRFPGQIETNYGYPF TGTGCCAGCAGCAAAAGTCGATTTCCGGGACAGATTGAAACCAACTATGGCTACCCCTTC
TRBJ1-2 . TRBV7-2 TRBD1 CASSRRDRGVSYGYTF TGTGCCAGCAGCCGCAGAGACAGGGGCGTGAGCTATGGCTACACCTTC
TRBJ2-1 few TRBV9 TRBD2 CASTGTSGMGEQFF TGTGCCAGCACTGGGACTAGCGGGATGGGGGAGCAGTTCTTC
TRBJ2-7 . TRBV7-9 TRBD1 CASSRISGTDEQYF TGTGCCAGCAGCCGAATATCCGGGACAGATGAGCAGTACTTC
TRBJ2-1 . TRBV9 . CASSLTSSYNEQFF TGTGCCAGCAGCCTAACGAGCTCCTACAATGAGCAGTTCTTC
TRBJ1-2 . TRBV4-2 . CASSQERPGHPRYGYTF TGTGCCAGCAGCCAGGAAAGACCGGGACATCCTCGTTATGGCTACACCTTC
TRBJ1-1 once TRBV30 . CALSPRGTEAFF TGTGCCTTATCGCCCAGGGGCACTGAAGCTTTCTTT
TRBJ2-1 . TRBV6-4 . CASSVGTSGGNEQFF TGTGCCAGCAGTGTAGGGACATCAGGGGGGAATGAGCAGTTCTTC
TRBJ2-5 . TRBV2 TRBD2 CASSGQGGETQYF TGTGCCAGCAGTGGCCAGGGAGGGGAGACCCAGTACTTC
TRBJ1-1 . TRBV5-1 . CASSGGRGNTEAFF TGCGCCAGCAGTGGGGGCAGGGGGAACACTGAAGCTTTCTTT
TRBJ2-3 . TRBV11-1 TRBD2 CASSLNLAGTIGTQYF TGTGCCAGCAGCCTCAATTTAGCGGGTACTATCGGTACGCAGTATTTT
TRBJ2-7 . TRBV18 TRBD1 CASSPSSGTGLREQYF TGTGCCAGCTCACCAAGTTCGGGGACAGGGCTTCGCGAGCAGTACTTC
TRBJ1-2 once TRBV5-1 . CASSLLSGRVVCGYTF TGCGCCAGCAGCTTGTTGTCGGGCAGGGTGGTGTGTGGCTACACCTTC
TRBJ2-3 . TRBV29-1 TRBD2 CSVASGNPQVQYF TGCAGCGTCGCTAGCGGGAACCCTCAGGTGCAGTATTTT
TRBJ1-2 . TRBV30 . CAWTYRANYGYTF TGTGCCTGGACTTACAGGGCGAACTATGGCTACACCTTC
TRBJ2-5 . TRBV7-8 TRBD2 CASSFGLAGGETQYF TGTGCCAGCAGCTTCGGACTAGCGGGAGGGGAGACCCAGTACTTC
TRBJ1-6 . TRBV6-6 . CASRSGHDYNSPLHF TGTGCCTCAAGGTCGGGACACGATTATAATTCACCCCTCCACTTT
TRBJ1-1 few TRBV13 . CASSRTSWTEAFF TGTGCCAGCAGCAGGACTAGCTGGACTGAAGCTTTCTTT
TRBJ2-7 . TRBV7-9 . CSSSTGPRLYEQYF TGTTCCAGCAGCACAGGGCCGAGGCTTTACGAGCAGTACTTC
TRBJ2-7 . TRBV7-9 . CASSFSGNIYEQYF TGTGCCAGCAGCTTTAGCGGTAACATCTACGAGCAGTACTTC
TRBJ2-7 . TRBV5-4 TRBD2 CASSWGGTVGEQYF TGTGCCAGCAGCTGGGGGGGGACGGTAGGCGAGCAGTACTTC
TRBJ1-5 . TRBV7-3 . CASSLAGDQPQHF TGTGCCAGCAGCTTGGCAGGGGATCAGCCCCAGCATTTT